The following is a TCR beta chain sequence with its context. The source of the sample is a study of blood T cell repertoires in COVID-19. Study-level information: The United States, Italy and Spain provided the acute and convalescent COVID-19 samples. T cells, B-cell-depleted T cells, or PBMCs provided the cDNA or gDNA that served as material.

Germline loops: CDR1 SGHTA, CDR2 FQGNSA. The CDR3 covers 16 residues. Trimming cost V 4 bases and J 2 bases, with 17 bases left between them. This table comes from immunoSEQ multiplex PCR, and its TCRdb copy is limited to in-frame clones, with some not included. The data show more than 65,000 clones, approximately 90% seen once. This chain uses TRBV7-2 with TRBJ1-2; the D is unclear. Sequenced sample: peripheral blood. This sequence originates from a woman between 45 and 65 years old with acute or convalescent COVID-19. CDR3 amino acids: CASSSPSGGLNYGYTF. CDR3 bases: TGTGCCAGCAGCTCCCCTAGCGGCGGGTTAAACTATGGCTACACCTTC.